This is a list of T cell receptor beta chains from one sample in a study of blood T cell repertoires in COVID-19. Some clones are missing from TCRdb's copy, which holds only in-frame ones; the method was immunoSEQ multiplex PCR. The sample yields fewer than 250,000 clones, 85% seen once. The sequencing input was PBMCs or T cells enriched from blood (not recorded which). The source is a woman in her forties or fifties with acute COVID-19. CDR3s include the opening cysteine and the closing phenylalanine or tryptophan. D genes are given only for firm matches. A row's size may be missing; if present it is once, few, many or a size class.

clone size	D gene	V gene	J gene	CDR3 DNA	CDR3 protein
.	.	TRBV28	TRBJ1-1	TGTGCCAGCAGTCGTTCAGGGATGAACACTGAAGCTTTCTTT	CASSRSGMNTEAFF
many	TRBD1	TRBV7-8	TRBJ1-2	TGTGCCAGCAGCTTATTTGGACGGGACAGGGATAGGGGCTACACCTTC	CASSLFGRDRDRGYTF
.	.	TRBV6-2/TRBV6-3	TRBJ2-5	TGTGCCAGCAGTTATGGGGGGACCCAAGAGACCCAGTACTTC	CASSYGGTQETQYF
.	TRBD1	TRBV7-9	TRBJ1-2	TGTGCCAGCAGCTTAGACGGACAGGGGGTTAATGGCTACACCTTC	CASSLDGQGVNGYTF
.	.	TRBV6-1	TRBJ1-1	TGTGCCAGCAGTGAAGCAGTCGGGGATGGTGCTTTCTTT	CASSEAVGDGAFF
.	TRBD1	TRBV5-4	TRBJ1-1	TGTGCCAGCAGCCTAAGACAGGGCCCGAACACTGAAGCTTTCTTT	CASSLRQGPNTEAFF
.	.	TRBV7-2	TRBJ1-1	TGTGCCAGCAGCTTATTGGGGAGGCAGGACACTGAAGCTTTCTTT	CASSLLGRQDTEAFF
.	.	TRBV9	TRBJ1-2	TGTGCCAGCAGCCCAGGGGTCCGGGCTGGCTATGGCTACACCTTC	CASSPGVRAGYGYTF
once	TRBD1	TRBV18	TRBJ1-3	TGTGCCAGCTCACCACCGACAGGGGAGTCGTTGGGAAACACCATATATTTT	CASSPPTGESLGNTIYF
.	TRBD2	TRBV19	TRBJ2-2	TGTGCCAGTAGTATCAGTAGCGGGGGCTACACCGGGGAGCTGTTTTTT	CASSISSGGYTGELFF
.	.	TRBV19	TRBJ1-4	TGTGGATCCGGGGTCAATCCTTTCGATAATGAAAAACTGTTTTTT	CGSGVNPFDNEKLFF
.	TRBD1	TRBV30	TRBJ1-6	TGTGCCTGGAGTGACAGGGGCGCCAATTCACCCCTCCACTTT	CAWSDRGANSPLHF
.	TRBD1	TRBV7-2	TRBJ2-3	TGTGCCAGCAGCACCGAGGGGCGACAGGGAACAGATACGCAGTATTTT	CASSTEGRQGTDTQYF
.	TRBD1	TRBV5-1	TRBJ1-2	TGCGCCAGCAGCCCGAGAGCCCCAGGGGGCGAGGACTATGGCTACACCTTC	CASSPRAPGGEDYGYTF
.	.	TRBV7-2	TRBJ2-7	TGTGCCAGCAGCTTACCCGGGGGAAGCTCCTACGAGCAGTACTTC	CASSLPGGSSYEQYF
.	.	TRBV5-1	TRBJ2-2	TGCGCCAGCAGCTTGGACTCAAACACCGGGGAGCTGTTTTTT	CASSLDSNTGELFF
.	TRBD1	TRBV9	TRBJ1-2	TGTGCCAGCAGCCTTACAGGGGGCGACTATGGCTACACCTTC	CASSLTGGDYGYTF
.	.	TRBV18	TRBJ2-3	TGTGCCAGCTCCCACCGAAGGAGGGATACAGATACGCAGTATTTT	CASSHRRRDTDTQYF
.	.	TRBV2	TRBJ2-7	TGTGCCAGCTCCCCGGACAGAGATTACGAGCAGTACTTC	CASSPDRDYEQYF
.	.	TRBV4-3	TRBJ1-3	TGCGCCAGCAGCCAAGAGGGCGCAGGCTCTTCAGAAAACACCATATATTTT	CASSQEGAGSSENTIYF
once	.	TRBV13	TRBJ2-5	TGTGCCAGCGCCCTATATAGCGCCCAAGAGACCCAGTACTTC	CASALYSAQETQYF
.	TRBD1	TRBV6-2/TRBV6-3	TRBJ1-2	TGTGCCAGCAGTGATCCAGGGGGCGCGGATGGCTACACCTTC	CASSDPGGADGYTF
.	.	TRBV9	TRBJ1-2	TGTGCCAGCAGCGAGGTAGGGTCCCAGGGGTCAAACTATGGCTACACCTTC	CASSEVGSQGSNYGYTF
.	TRBD1	TRBV7-6	TRBJ1-1	TGTGCCAGCAGCTTAAAAGGACAGGGGATGAACACTGAAGCTTTCTTT	CASSLKGQGMNTEAFF
.	.	TRBV5-6	TRBJ1-3	TGTGCCAGCAGCTTCCCCGCGAGCTCTGGAAACACCATATATTTT	CASSFPASSGNTIYF
.	.	TRBV5-8	TRBJ2-5	TGTGCCAGCAGCTCCAGACAGGTGGGGGAGACCCAGTACTTC	CASSSRQVGETQYF
once	.	TRBV7-2	TRBJ1-2	TGTGCCAGCAGCTTAAATGCAGGGCAGGGCTACACCTTC	CASSLNAGQGYTF
.	TRBD2	TRBV19	TRBJ2-1	TGTGCCAGTAGTAAGCGGGGGGCGTACAATGAGCAGTTCTTC	CASSKRGAYNEQFF
.	.	TRBV6-2/TRBV6-3	TRBJ1-5	TGTGCCAGCAGTTACTCGAATTTTAAGCGAGGGTATCAGCCCCAGCATTTT	CASSYSNFKRGYQPQHF
.	.	TRBV19	TRBJ1-3	TGTGCCAGTAGATTTGAAGGGGCCAGCTCTGGAAACACCATATATTTT	CASRFEGASSGNTIYF
.	.	TRBV11-3	TRBJ2-7	TGTGCCAGCAGCCATTACAGCTCCTACGAGCAGTACTTC	CASSHYSSYEQYF
.	.	TRBV19	TRBJ1-2	TGTGCCAGTAGCTTTGGACAGCGATTTTATGGCTACACCTTC	CASSFGQRFYGYTF
.	.	TRBV7-9	TRBJ1-1	TGTGCCAGCAGCTTAGGGGCCGAGAACACTGAAGCTTTCTTT	CASSLGAENTEAFF